Listed below are T cell receptor beta chains from one sample, sequenced in a study of blood T cell repertoires in COVID-19. Libraries were prepared by immunoSEQ multiplex PCR; TCRdb keeps only in-frame clonotypes and omits some of them. The sample holds some 200,000 clones, around 83% seen once. The sample comprised peripheral blood. The receptors derive from an elderly woman in a cohort sampled during active or convalescent COVID-19. Both conserved end residues are part of each CDR3. D genes are given only for firm matches. Not all rows give a size; the values are once, few, many and, for expanded clones, a class.

d_gene | j_gene | v_gene | abundance | CDR3aa | CDR3nt
. | TRBJ2-2 | TRBV9 | . | CASSVEPGATTGELFF | TGTGCCAGCAGCGTAGAACCGGGAGCCACCACCGGGGAGCTGTTTTTT
. | TRBJ1-3 | TRBV28 | . | CASSFAVSSGNTIYF | TGTGCCAGCAGTTTTGCAGTAAGCTCTGGAAACACCATATATTTT
. | TRBJ1-2 | TRBV25-1 | . | CASSELGQHGYTF | TGTGCCAGCAGTGAATTAGGACAACATGGCTACACCTTC
TRBD2 | TRBJ2-3 | TRBV15 | . | CATSRGFGGGPTDTQYF | TGTGCCACCAGCAGAGGGTTTGGCGGGGGACCCACAGATACGCAGTATTTT
. | TRBJ1-2 | TRBV27 | . | CASTKYGGGTRGGYTF | TGTGCCAGCACCAAGTACGGGGGTGGCACCCGAGGGGGCTACACCTTC
TRBD1 | TRBJ2-1 | TRBV19 | few | CASSITGQGNNEQFF | TGTGCCAGTAGTATAACGGGACAGGGCAACAATGAGCAGTTCTTC
TRBD1 | TRBJ2-3 | TRBV11-3 | . | CASSLDSTGTGSTDTQYF | TGTGCCAGCAGCTTAGACTCTACCGGGACAGGGAGCACAGATACGCAGTATTTT
TRBD2 | TRBJ2-2 | TRBV5-6 | . | CASSLPLAAGELFF | TGTGCCAGCAGCTTGCCGCTAGCGGCCGGGGAGCTGTTTTTT
TRBD1 | TRBJ2-1 | TRBV5-1 | . | CASRDGQGSSYNEQFF | TGCGCCAGCAGGGACGGACAGGGGAGCTCCTACAATGAGCAGTTCTTC
TRBD1 | TRBJ2-3 | TRBV29-1 | . | CSVASGTGTSDTQYF | TGCAGCGTTGCCTCCGGGACAGGGACTTCAGATACGCAGTATTTT
TRBD1 | TRBJ2-3 | TRBV5-5 | once | CASSLGTGGLMLYF | TGTGCCAGCAGCTTGGGGACAGGTGGCCTAATGTTGTATTTT
. | TRBJ1-1 | TRBV5-8 | . | CASSLWGANTEAFF | TGTGCCAGCAGCTTATGGGGCGCGAACACTGAAGCTTTCTTT
. | TRBJ1-1 | TRBV4-3 | many | CASSQDRDSGGNTEAFF | TGCGCCAGCAGCCAAGATCGAGATTCGGGGGGAAACACTGAAGCTTTCTTT
. | TRBJ1-1 | TRBV7-9 | . | CASSLDARNTEAFF | TGTGCCAGCAGCTTAGATGCGAGGAACACTGAAGCTTTCTTT
TRBD1 | TRBJ2-3 | TRBV19 | . | CASSLGDRGVADTQYF | TGTGCCAGTAGTCTCGGGGACAGGGGAGTTGCAGATACGCAGTATTTT
. | TRBJ2-1 | TRBV14 | . | CASSQPLGKGYDEQFF | TGTGCCAGCAGCCAACCACTAGGTAAAGGGTACGATGAGCAGTTCTTC
. | TRBJ2-5 | TRBV7-7 | . | CASSLFWGTETQYF | TGTGCTAGCAGCTTATTTTGGGGCACGGAGACCCAGTACTTC
TRBD1 | TRBJ1-3 | TRBV23-1 | . | CASSQSWLDRVSGNTIYF | TGCGCCAGCAGTCAATCGTGGTTAGACAGGGTCTCTGGAAACACCATATATTTT
. | TRBJ1-5 | TRBV28 | . | CASSLGGERQPQHF | TGTGCCAGCAGTTTAGGGGGCGAACGTCAGCCCCAGCATTTT
. | TRBJ2-1 | TRBV19 | . | CASSAAGGRRYNEQFF | TGTGCCAGTAGTGCAGCAGGAGGGCGAAGATACAATGAGCAGTTCTTC
TRBD1 | TRBJ1-1 | TRBV28 | . | CASSPGQGRTEAFF | TGTGCCAGCAGTCCGGGACAGGGGAGGACTGAAGCTTTCTTT
. | TRBJ2-2 | TRBV5-1 | . | CASSLDSPNTGELFF | TGCGCCAGCAGCCTCGACAGCCCGAACACCGGGGAGCTGTTTTTT
TRBD1 | TRBJ1-1 | TRBV19 | . | CASSYRDRGRQTEAFF | TGTGCCAGTAGTTATCGGGACAGGGGGCGTCAGACTGAAGCTTTCTTT
. | TRBJ2-3 | TRBV5-1 | . | CASSLLAAEMADTQYF | TGCGCCAGCAGCTTGTTGGCGGCGGAGATGGCAGATACGCAGTATTTT
TRBD2 | TRBJ2-1 | TRBV28 | . | CASTGRVYNEQFF | TGTGCCAGCACCGGGAGGGTCTACAATGAGCAGTTCTTC
. | TRBJ1-2 | TRBV5-1 | . | CASSQDSNYGYTF | TGCGCCAGCAGTCAGGACTCTAACTATGGCTACACCTTC
. | TRBJ2-7 | TRBV11-3 | . | CASSSAGLGTYEQYF | TGTGCCAGCAGCTCGGCGGGGCTGGGAACCTACGAGCAGTACTTC
. | TRBJ1-4 | TRBV3-1/TRBV3-2 | . | CASSQVFRLNEKLFF | TGTGCCAGCAGCCAAGTCTTCCGACTAAATGAAAAACTGTTTTTT
. | TRBJ2-7 | TRBV6-5 | . | CASSYSIFRGEQYF | TGTGCCAGCAGTTACTCAATTTTCAGAGGGGAGCAGTACTTC
. | TRBJ1-4 | TRBV19 | . | CASSLGLTNEKLFF | TGTGCCAGTAGCCTGGGACTGACTAATGAAAAACTGTTTTTT
TRBD1 | TRBJ2-7 | TRBV3-1/TRBV3-2 | . | CASSQGGQGREYF | TGTGCCAGCAGCCAAGGCGGACAGGGCAGAGAGTACTTC
TRBD1 | TRBJ1-3 | TRBV9 | . | CASSADRGVDTIYF | TGTGCCAGCAGCGCCGACAGGGGAGTAGACACCATATATTTT
. | TRBJ1-2 | TRBV6-2/TRBV6-3 | . | CASSYLGGRGYTF | TGTGCCAGCAGTTACCTCGGGGGTAGAGGCTACACCTTC
. | TRBJ2-1 | TRBV19 | . | CASSIGLGQDNEQFF | TGTGCCAGTAGTATAGGGCTAGGCCAAGACAATGAGCAGTTCTTC
. | TRBJ2-1 | TRBV10-2 | . | CASRGGGLSYNEQFF | TGCGCCAGCAGAGGTGGGGGCCTCTCCTACAATGAGCAGTTCTTC
. | TRBJ1-5 | TRBV5-8 | . | CASRRQGGSNQPQHF | TGTGCCAGCAGGCGCCAGGGCGGTAGCAATCAGCCCCAGCATTTT
. | TRBJ1-5 | TRBV30 | . | CAWSVPGNQPQHF | TGTGCCTGGAGTGTACCAGGAAATCAGCCCCAGCATTTT
. | TRBJ1-2 | TRBV4-3 | . | CASSLQGGNGYTF | TGCGCCAGCAGTCTACAGGGTGGGAATGGCTACACCTTC
TRBD1 | TRBJ2-7 | TRBV11-3 | . | CASSLNSGQGSYEQYF | TGTGCCAGCAGCCTGAACTCGGGACAGGGTTCCTACGAGCAGTACTTC